These 8 T cell receptor beta chains share one sample of origin, sequenced in a study of T cell responses to AZD1222 COVID-19 vaccine. Measured with immunoSEQ multiplex PCR; TCRdb has only the in-frame clones, and not every one. The repertoire includes tens of thousands of clones, approximately 90% of them detected once, and less than 3.5% sits in the top ten. The source material was peripheral blood, sampled 28 days after the second AZD1222 dose. These receptors all come from an adult who received the AZD1222 COVID-19 vaccine.

This chain uses TRBV20-1 with TRBJ2-5; D not resolved. Germline V CDR1 and CDR2: DFQATT, SNEGSKA (reference sequence). The CDR3 sequence is 11 residues long. Trimming stripped 5 bases from V and 5 bases from J, with 9 bases between. CDR3 in DNA: TGCAGTGCTTCCCACTCCGAGACCCAGTACTTC. Encoded protein: CSASHSETQYF.

V and J are TRBV3-1 (or the pseudogene TRBV3-2) and TRBJ2-2; the D gene is possibly TRBD2 (5 bases). CDR1 LGHDT and CDR2 YNNKEL come from the germline V gene (reference sequence). V was shortened by 1 base and J by 5 bases, with 8 bases between the two germline ends. The CDR3 has 14 amino acids. Written as DNA, the CDR3 is TGTGCCAGCAGCCAAGGTCGGAGGACCGGGGAGCTGTTTTTT. Translation: CASSQGRRTGELFF.

The chain uses TRBV7-9 and TRBJ1-6, with 9 bases fitting TRBD1. V lost 6 bases and J lost 9; bases outside the gene matches: 9. Germline CDR1 is SEHNR and CDR2 is FQNEAQ (reference sequence). This CDR3 has 15 residues. The CDR3 DNA reads TGTGCCAGCAGATCAACCGGGACAGGGTTTTCACCCCTCCACTTT. Residues: CASRSTGTGFSPLHF. The full variable domain, its missing parts supplied by reference TRBV7-9 and TRBJ1-6, is DTGVSQNPRHKITKRGQNVTFRCDPISEHNRLYWYRQTLGQGPEFLTYFQNEAQLEKSRLLSDRFSAERPKGSFSTLEIQRTEQGDSAMYLCASRSTGTGFSPLHFGNGTRLTVT.

This clone was seen only once. The rearrangement joins TRBV7-9 to TRBJ2-5; D might be TRBD1 (5 bases). Trimming pared 5 bases from V and 5 bases from J, leaving 24 bases between. CDR1 is SEHNR, CDR2 FQNEAQ, per germline (reference sequence). CDR3 length: 17 residues. CDR3 DNA: TGTGCCAGCAGCCCGAGTCAGACTTACCTCGCAGGGGAGACCCAGTACTTC. The encoded protein is CASSPSQTYLAGETQYF.

The chain is built from TRBV3-1 (or the pseudogene TRBV3-2) and TRBJ1-3; tentative D call: TRBD1 (5 bases). The CDR3 consists of 16 residues. Germline V lookup: CDR1 LGHDT, CDR2 YNNKEL (reference sequence). Trimming stripped 4 bases from V and 6 bases from J, with 19 bases between. The DNA for the CDR3 is TGTGCCAGCAGCCCCCGGGGGTCATCCCTGCTAAACACCATATATTTT. It is translated as CASSPRGSSLLNTIYF.

The chain carries TRBV27 and TRBJ2-7, with a possible D match to TRBD1 (6 bases). Germline CDR1 MNHEY, CDR2 SMNVEV (reference sequence). The CDR3 runs to 15 residues. With 0 bases removed from V and 2 bases from J, the gap between germline ends came to 11 bases. The CDR3 protein is CASSLSGDKAYEQYF. CDR3 DNA sequence: TGTGCCAGCAGTTTATCAGGGGACAAGGCCTACGAGCAGTACTTC.

This clone is a singleton in its sample. This chain connects TRBV10-2 to TRBJ2-7; no clear D. The CDR3 is 15 residues long. CDR1 is WSHSY and CDR2 is SAAADI in the germline V gene. With 5 bases removed from V and 1 base from J, the gap between germline ends came to 15 bases. The CDR3 is CASSWTSYTSYEQYF. CDR3 coding DNA: TGCGCCAGCAGTTGGACCTCTTATACTTCCTACGAGCAGTACTTC.

The gene calls are TRBV12-3 or TRBV12-4 and TRBJ1-5, with D perhaps matching TRBD1 (6 bases). CDR3 length: 13 amino acids. The V and J ends lost 8 bases and 3 bases respectively, with 11 bases between them. CDR3 DNA: TGTGCCAGCGGCGGACAGAACAATCAGCCCCAGCATTTT. It is translated as CASGGQNNQPQHF.